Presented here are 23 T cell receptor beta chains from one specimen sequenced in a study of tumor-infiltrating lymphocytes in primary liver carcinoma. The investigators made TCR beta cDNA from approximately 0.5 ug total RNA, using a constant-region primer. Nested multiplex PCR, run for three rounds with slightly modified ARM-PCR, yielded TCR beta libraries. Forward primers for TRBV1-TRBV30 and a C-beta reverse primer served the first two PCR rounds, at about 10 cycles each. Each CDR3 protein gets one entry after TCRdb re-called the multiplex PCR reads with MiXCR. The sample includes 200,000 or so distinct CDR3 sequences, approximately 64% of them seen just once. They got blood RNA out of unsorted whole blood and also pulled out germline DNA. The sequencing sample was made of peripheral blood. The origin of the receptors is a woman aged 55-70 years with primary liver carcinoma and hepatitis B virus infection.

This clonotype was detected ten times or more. The CDR3 DNA sequence: TGTGCCAGCAGCGCGTCCTGGGGCATTGCGGGGACAGATACGCAGTATTTT. Translating it yields CASSASWGIAGTDTQYF. This sequence joins TRBV12-3 or TRBV12-4 and TRBJ2-3, with D possibly matching TRBD2 (6 bases). The germline V and J ends were trimmed by 6 bases and 3 bases, with 22 bases remaining between them. This CDR3 is built from 17 residues.

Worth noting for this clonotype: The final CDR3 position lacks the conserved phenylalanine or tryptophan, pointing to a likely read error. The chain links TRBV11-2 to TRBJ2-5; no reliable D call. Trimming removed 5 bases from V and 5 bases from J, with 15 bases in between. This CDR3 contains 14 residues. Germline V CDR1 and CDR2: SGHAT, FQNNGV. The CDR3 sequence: CASSPVGPLETQYL. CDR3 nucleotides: TGTGCCAGCAGCCCCGTGGGCCCCCTGGAGACCCAGTACTTG.

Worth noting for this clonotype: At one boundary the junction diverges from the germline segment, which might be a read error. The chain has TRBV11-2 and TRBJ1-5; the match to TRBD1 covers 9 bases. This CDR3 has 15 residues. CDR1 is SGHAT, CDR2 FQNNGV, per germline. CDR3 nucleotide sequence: TGTGCCAGCGGCTTAGGGGACAGGGACGGTCAGCCACAGCATTTT. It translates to CASGLGDRDGQPQHF.

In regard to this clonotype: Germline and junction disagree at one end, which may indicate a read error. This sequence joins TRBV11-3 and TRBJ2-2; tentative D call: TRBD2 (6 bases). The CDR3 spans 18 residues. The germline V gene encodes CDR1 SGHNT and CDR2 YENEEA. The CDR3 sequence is CASSSSGFGTLGTGELFF. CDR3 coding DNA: TGTGCAAGCAGCTCTAGTGGCTTCGGGACTCTGGGCACCGGGGAGCTGTTTTTT.

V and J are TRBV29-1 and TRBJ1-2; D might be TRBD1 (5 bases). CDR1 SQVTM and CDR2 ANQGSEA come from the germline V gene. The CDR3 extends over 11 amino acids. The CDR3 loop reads CNGRQIDGYTF. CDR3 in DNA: TGCAACGGTCGACAGATCGATGGCTACACCTTC.

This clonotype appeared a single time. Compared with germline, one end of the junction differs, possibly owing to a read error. CDR3 sequence: CVSGDRDHSPLHF. The CDR3 DNA follows: TGTGTCAGCGGAGACAGGGATCATTCGCCCCTCCACTTT. This chain connects TRBV11-2 to TRBJ1-6, with 7 bases lining up with TRBD1. Germline CDR1 SGHAT, CDR2 FQNNGV. CDR3 length: 13 amino acids.

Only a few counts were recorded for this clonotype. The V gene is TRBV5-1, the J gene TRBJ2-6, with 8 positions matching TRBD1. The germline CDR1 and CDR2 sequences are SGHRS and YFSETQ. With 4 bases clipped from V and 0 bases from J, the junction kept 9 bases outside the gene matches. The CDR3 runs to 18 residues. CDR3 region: CASSRTPQGGSGANVLTF. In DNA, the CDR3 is TGCGCCAGCAGCCGAACCCCACAGGGGGGCTCTGGGGCCAACGTCCTGACTTTC. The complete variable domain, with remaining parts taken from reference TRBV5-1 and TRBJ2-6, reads KAGVTQTPRYLIKTRGQQVTLSCSPISGHRSVSWYQQTPGQGLQFLFEYFSETQRNKGNFPGRFSGRQFSNSRSEMNVSTLELGDSALYLCASSRTPQGGSGANVLTFGAGSRLTVL.

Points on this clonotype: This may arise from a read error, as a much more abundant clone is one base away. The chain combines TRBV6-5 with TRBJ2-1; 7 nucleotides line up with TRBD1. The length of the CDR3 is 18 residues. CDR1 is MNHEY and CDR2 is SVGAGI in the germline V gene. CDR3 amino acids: CVSSYSGMRGPSYNEQFF. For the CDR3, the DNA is TGTGTCAGCAGTTACTCAGGGATGAGGGGGCCCTCCTACAATGAGCAGTTCTTC.

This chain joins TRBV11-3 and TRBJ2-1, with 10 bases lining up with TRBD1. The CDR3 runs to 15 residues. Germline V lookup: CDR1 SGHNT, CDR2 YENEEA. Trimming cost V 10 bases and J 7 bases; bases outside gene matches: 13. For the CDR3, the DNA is TGTGCCAACGCAGACAGGGGGCGGACGGGGAATGAGCAGTTCTTC. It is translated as CANADRGRTGNEQFF.

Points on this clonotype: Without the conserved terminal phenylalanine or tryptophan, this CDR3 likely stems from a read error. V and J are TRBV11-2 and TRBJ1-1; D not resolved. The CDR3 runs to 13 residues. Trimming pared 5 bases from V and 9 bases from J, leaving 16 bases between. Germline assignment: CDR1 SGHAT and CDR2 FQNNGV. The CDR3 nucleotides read TGTGCCAGCAGCCGGCTAGGGCAGACTCAAGCTTTCTTA. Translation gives CASSRLGQTQAFL.

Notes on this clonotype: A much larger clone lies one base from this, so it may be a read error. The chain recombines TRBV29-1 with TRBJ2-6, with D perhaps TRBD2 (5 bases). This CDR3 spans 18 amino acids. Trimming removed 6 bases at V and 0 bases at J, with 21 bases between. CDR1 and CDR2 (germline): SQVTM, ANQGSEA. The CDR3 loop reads CSVGRTGIGSSGANVLTF. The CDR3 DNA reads TGCAGCGTCGGCCGGACCGGGATAGGGAGCTCTGGGGCCAACGTCCTGACTTTC.

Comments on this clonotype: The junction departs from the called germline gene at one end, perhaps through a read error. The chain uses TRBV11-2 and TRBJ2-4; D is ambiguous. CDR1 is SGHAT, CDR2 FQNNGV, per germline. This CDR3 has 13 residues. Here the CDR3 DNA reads TGTGACAGCAGCACAGTGGTAGGAAACATTCAGTACTTC. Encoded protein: CDSSTVVGNIQYF.

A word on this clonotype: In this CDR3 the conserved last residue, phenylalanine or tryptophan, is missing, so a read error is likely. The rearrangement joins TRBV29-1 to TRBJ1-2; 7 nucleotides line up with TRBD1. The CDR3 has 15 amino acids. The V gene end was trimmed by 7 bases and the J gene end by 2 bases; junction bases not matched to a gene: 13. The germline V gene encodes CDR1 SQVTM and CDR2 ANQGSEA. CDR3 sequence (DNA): TGCAGCGCGTGGGACTCGGGACAGTCAAACTATGGCTACACCTCC. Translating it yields CSAWDSGQSNYGYTS.

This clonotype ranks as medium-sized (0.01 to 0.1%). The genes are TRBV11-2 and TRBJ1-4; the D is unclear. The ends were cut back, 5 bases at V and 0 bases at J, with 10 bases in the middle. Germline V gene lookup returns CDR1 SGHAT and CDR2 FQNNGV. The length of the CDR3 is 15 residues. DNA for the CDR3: TGTGCCAGCAGCCCGAGGCCCGCAACTAATGAAAAACTGTTTTTT. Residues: CASSPRPATNEKLFF.

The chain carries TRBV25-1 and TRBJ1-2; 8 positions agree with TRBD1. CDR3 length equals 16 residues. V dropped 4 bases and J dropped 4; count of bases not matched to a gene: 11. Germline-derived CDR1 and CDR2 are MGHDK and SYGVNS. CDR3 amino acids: CASSATDRATVYGYTF. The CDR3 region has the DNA TGTGCCAGCAGTGCTACGGACAGGGCTACAGTCTATGGCTACACCTTC.

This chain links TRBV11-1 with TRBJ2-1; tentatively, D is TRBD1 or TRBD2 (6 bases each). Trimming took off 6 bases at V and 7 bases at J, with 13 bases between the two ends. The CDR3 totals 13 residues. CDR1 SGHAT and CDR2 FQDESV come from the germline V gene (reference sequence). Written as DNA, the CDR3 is TGTGCCAGCAGTGGAGGGGGTGCGAATGAGCAGTTCTTC. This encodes CASSGGGANEQFF. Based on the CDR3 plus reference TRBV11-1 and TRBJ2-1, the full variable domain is EAEVAQSPRYKITEKSQAVAFWCDPISGHATLYWYRQILGQGPELLVQFQDESVVDDSQLPKDRFSAERLKGVDSTLKIQPAELGDSAMYLCASSGGGANEQFFGPGTRLTVL.

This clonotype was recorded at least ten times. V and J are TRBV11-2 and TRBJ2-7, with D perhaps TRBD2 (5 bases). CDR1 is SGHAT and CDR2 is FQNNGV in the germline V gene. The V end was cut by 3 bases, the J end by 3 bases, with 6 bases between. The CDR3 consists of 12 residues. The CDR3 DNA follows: TGTGCCAGCAGCTTCGGGGACTACGAGCAGTACTTC. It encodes CASSFGDYEQYF. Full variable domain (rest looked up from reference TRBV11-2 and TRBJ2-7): EAGVAQSPRYKIIEKRQSVAFWCNPISGHATLYWYQQILGQGPKLLIQFQNNGVVDDSQLPKDRFSAERLKGVDSTLKIQPAKLEDSAVYLCASSFGDYEQYFGPGTRLTVT.

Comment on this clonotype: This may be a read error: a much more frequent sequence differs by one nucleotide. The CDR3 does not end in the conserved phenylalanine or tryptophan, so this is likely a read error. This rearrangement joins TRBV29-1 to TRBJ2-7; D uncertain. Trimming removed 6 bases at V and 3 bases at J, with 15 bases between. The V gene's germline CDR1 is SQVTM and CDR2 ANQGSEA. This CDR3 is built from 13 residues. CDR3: CSVAGPPYYEQYL. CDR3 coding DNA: TGCAGCGTCGCCGGACCTCCCTACTACGAGCAGTACTTA.

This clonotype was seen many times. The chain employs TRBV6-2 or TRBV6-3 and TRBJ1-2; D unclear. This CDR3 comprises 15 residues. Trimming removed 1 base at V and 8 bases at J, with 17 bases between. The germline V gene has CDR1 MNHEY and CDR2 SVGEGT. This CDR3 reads CASSYFLGIAAGYTF. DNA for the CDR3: TGTGCCAGCAGTTACTTCTTGGGAATCGCGGCAGGCTACACCTTC.

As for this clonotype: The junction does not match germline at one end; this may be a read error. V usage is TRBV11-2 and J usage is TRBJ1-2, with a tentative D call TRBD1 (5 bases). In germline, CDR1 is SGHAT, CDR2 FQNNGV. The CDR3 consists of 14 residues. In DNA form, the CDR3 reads TGTGACAGCAGCCCCGGGGCAGATTACTATGGCTACATCTTC. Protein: CDSSPGADYYGYIF.

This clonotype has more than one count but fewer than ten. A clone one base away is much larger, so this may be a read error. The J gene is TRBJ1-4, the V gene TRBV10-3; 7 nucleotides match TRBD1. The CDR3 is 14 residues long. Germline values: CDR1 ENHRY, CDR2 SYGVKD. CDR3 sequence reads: CATSPGTANEKLFF. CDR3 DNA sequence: TGTGCCACCAGTCCCGGGACAGCTAATGAAAAACTGTTTTTT.

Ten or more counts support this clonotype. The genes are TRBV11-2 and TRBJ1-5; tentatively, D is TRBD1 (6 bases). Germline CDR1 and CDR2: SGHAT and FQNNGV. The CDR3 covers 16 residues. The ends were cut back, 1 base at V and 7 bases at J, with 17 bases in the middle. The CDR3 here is CASSLGGAGGRQPQHF. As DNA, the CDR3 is TGTGCCAGCAGCTTAGGAGGTGCGGGGGGCCGACAGCCCCAGCATTTT. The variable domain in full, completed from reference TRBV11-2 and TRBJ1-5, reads EAGVAQSPRYKIIEKRQSVAFWCNPISGHATLYWYQQILGQGPKLLIQFQNNGVVDDSQLPKDRFSAERLKGVDSTLKIQPAKLEDSAVYLCASSLGGAGGRQPQHFGDGTRLSIL.

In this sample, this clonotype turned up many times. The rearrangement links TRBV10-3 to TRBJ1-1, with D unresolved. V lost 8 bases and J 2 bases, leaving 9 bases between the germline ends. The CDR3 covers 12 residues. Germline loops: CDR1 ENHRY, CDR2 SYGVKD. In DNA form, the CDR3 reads TGTGCCATCCGTTCGGCCAACACTGAAGCTTTCTTT. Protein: CAIRSANTEAFF.